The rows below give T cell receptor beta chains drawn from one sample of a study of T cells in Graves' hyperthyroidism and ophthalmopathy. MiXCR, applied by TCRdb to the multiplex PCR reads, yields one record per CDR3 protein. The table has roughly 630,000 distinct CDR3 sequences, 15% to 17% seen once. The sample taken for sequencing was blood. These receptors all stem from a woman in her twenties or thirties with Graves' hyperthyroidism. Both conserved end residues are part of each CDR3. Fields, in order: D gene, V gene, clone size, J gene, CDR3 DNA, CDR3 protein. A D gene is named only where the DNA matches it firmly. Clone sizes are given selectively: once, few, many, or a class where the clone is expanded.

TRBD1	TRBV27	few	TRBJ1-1	TGTGCCAGCAGTATCGACAGGGGGAACACTGAAGCTTTCTTT	CASSIDRGNTEAFF
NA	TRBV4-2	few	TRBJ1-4	TGTGCCAGCAGCCAAGTTGACGCAACTAATGAAAAACTGTTTTTT	CASSQVDATNEKLFF
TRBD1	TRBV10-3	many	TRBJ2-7	TGTGCCATCAGGACCACAGGGGGCGGGGAGCAGTACTTC	CAIRTTGGGEQYF
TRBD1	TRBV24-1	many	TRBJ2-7	TGTGCCACCAGTGAGCCGGGACAGTACGAGCAGTACTTC	CATSEPGQYEQYF
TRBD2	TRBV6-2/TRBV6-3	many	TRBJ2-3	TGTGCCAGCAGTTACGGCGGGAGCGGAGCAGATACGCAGTATTTT	CASSYGGSGADTQYF
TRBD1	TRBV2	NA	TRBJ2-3	TGTGCCAGCAGTCCGACAGGGTCGGCGTGGACAGATACGCAGTATTTT	CASSPTGSAWTDTQYF
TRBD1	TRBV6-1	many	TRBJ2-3	TGTGCCAGCAGACCGTGGGACAGGGGCAGCACAGATACGCAGTATTTT	CASRPWDRGSTDTQYF
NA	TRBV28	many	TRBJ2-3	TGTGCCAGCAGTCCCGGGGTGGTGGAGAGCACAGATACGCAGTATTTT	CASSPGVVESTDTQYF
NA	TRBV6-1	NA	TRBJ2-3	TGTGCCAGCAGTGATCTAGCGGATACGCAGTATTTT	CASSDLADTQYF
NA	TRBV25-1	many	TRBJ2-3	TGTGCCAGCAGTACGCCCGGGACTGGGAGTAATACGCAGTATTTT	CASSTPGTGSNTQYF
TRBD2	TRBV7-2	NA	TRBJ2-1	TGTGCCAGCAGCGTAGAAGCGGGAGGGTACAATGAGCAGTTCTTC	CASSVEAGGYNEQFF
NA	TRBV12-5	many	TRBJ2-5	TGTGCTAGTGGTTTGGGCACAGGATACCAAGAGACCCAGTACTTC	CASGLGTGYQETQYF
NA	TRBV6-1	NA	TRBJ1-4	TGTGCCAGCAGTGAACGGGTCTCTAATGAAAAACTGTTTTTT	CASSERVSNEKLFF
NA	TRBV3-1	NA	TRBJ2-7	TGTGCCAGCAGCCAAGGGGTCTGGGGCTCCTACGAGCAGTACTTC	CASSQGVWGSYEQYF
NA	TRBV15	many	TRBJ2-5	TGTGCCACCAGCAGAGATTCAGGGGTTGAGACCCAGTACTTC	CATSRDSGVETQYF
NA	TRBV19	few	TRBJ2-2	TGTGCCAGTACTCTGGGGGGCGCTGGCACCGGGGAGCTGTTTTTT	CASTLGGAGTGELFF
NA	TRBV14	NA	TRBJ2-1	TGTGCCAGCAGCCAAGTAACACAGGGCACCAATGAGCAGTTCTTC	CASSQVTQGTNEQFF